Each of the 6 T cell receptor beta chains below was sequenced from the same sample in a study of radiotherapy plus CTLA-4 blockade in lung cancer (dated by TCRdb to the late 2010s). Library generation was performed with the immunoSEQ multiplex PCR assay. TCRdb provides this immuneACCESS table in a form limited to in-frame rearrangements. Some clones are lacking; in checked studies, under half of them reflect an unresolved V gene, and why the rest are absent is not known. Present in this sample are about 45,000 clones, roughly four fifths of which were seen just once. About 3.8% of the sample comes from the top ten. Sample: peripheral blood, taken from a patient treated with radiotherapy plus ipilimumab. The source is a human donor with non-small cell lung cancer who had a complete response to radiotherapy plus ipilimumab.

This clone occurred a few times. The J gene is TRBJ2-6, the V gene TRBV5-1; 8 nucleotides agree with TRBD1. CDR1 is SGHRS and CDR2 is YFSETQ in the germline V gene. CDR3 length equals 16 residues. V shed 4 bases and J 4 bases; nucleotides not matched to a gene: 7. The CDR3 protein is CASSTWTGNGANVLTF. The DNA for the CDR3 is TGCGCCAGCAGCACCTGGACAGGGAACGGGGCCAACGTCCTGACTTTC.

Only a few counts were recorded for this clone. The chain has TRBV30 and TRBJ1-1, with 8 bases identical to TRBD1. The CDR3 is 14 residues long. V shed 2 bases and J 1 base; nucleotides not matched to a gene: 3. Germline V gene sequence: CDR1 GTSNPN, CDR2 SVGIG (reference sequence). The CDR3 nucleotides read TGTGCCTGGAGTCGGGACAGGTCGAACACTGAAGCTTTCTTT. Translating gives CAWSRDRSNTEAFF.

The chain joins TRBV4-1 to TRBJ2-7, with 10 bases identical to TRBD2. With 5 bases clipped from V and 3 bases from J, the junction kept 10 bases outside the gene matches. The CDR3 is made up of 16 amino acids. The germline CDR1 and CDR2 sequences are MGHRA and YSYEKL. Here the CDR3 DNA reads TGCGCCAGCAGCAAGACTAGCGGGTTCCTCTTCTACGAGCAGTACTTC. This translates into CASSKTSGFLFYEQYF.

The rearrangement joins TRBV5-5 to TRBJ1-5; D is ambiguous. The V end lost 0 bases, the J end lost 7 bases, and 11 bases lay between the germline ends. The CDR3 extends over 14 amino acids. Looked up from germline, CDR1 is SGHKS and CDR2 is YYEKEE (reference sequence). For the CDR3, the DNA is TGTGCCAGCAGCTTGGTCGTCAGTGAACAGCCCCAGCATTTT. Its translation is CASSLVVSEQPQHF.

The rearrangement links TRBV30 to TRBJ1-5; possibly TRBD1 for D (5 bases). V lost 5 bases and J 9 bases, leaving 17 bases between the germline ends. The CDR3 runs to 13 residues. Germline CDR1 and CDR2: GTSNPN and SVGIG (reference sequence). CDR3 sequence (DNA): TGTGCCTGGGGCGGGGGATCCCGGTTGCCCCAGCATTTT. It translates to CAWGGGSRLPQHF.

V gene TRBV7-3 combines with J gene TRBJ2-2; the match to TRBD2 covers 11 bases. V shed 6 bases, J shed 5 bases, and the junction held 5 bases outside the gene matches. The CDR3 covers 15 residues. Per the germline V gene, CDR1 is SGHTA and CDR2 is FQGTGA. The CDR3 protein is CASSPSGRFTGELFF. As DNA, the CDR3 is TGTGCCAGCAGTCCTAGCGGGAGGTTTACCGGGGAGCTGTTTTTT. The variable domain in full, completed from reference TRBV7-3 and TRBJ2-2, reads GAGVSQTPSNKVTEKGKYVELRCDPISGHTALYWYRQSLGQGPEFLIYFQGTGAADDSGLPNDRFFAVRPEGSVSTLKIQRTERGDSAVYLCASSPSGRFTGELFFGEGSRLTVL.